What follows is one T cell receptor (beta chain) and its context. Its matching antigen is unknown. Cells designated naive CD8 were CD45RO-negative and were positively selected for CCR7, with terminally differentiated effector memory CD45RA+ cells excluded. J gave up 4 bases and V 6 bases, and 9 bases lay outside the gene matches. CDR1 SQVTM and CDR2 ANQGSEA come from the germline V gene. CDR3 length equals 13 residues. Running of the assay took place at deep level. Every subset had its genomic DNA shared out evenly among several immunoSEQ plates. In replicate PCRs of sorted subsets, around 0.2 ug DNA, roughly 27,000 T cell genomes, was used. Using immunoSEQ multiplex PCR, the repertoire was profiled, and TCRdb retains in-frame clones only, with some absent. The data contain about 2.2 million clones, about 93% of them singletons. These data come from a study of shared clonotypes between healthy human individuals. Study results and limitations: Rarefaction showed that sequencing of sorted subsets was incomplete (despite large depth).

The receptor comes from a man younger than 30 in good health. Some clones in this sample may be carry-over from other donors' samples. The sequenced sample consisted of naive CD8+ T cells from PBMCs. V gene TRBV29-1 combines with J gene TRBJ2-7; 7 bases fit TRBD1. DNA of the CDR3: TGCAGCGTCGGGGACAGCTACCGGTACGAGCAGTACTTC. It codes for CSVGDSYRYEQYF.